This entry describes one T cell receptor (beta chain). Its antigen is as yet unknown. This sample was included in a study of T-cell memory formation after mild COVID-19. Background on the study: Each donor largely had its own TCR clusters.

In TCRdb, the 5' RACE reads were re-called with MiXCR into one record per CDR3 protein. The sample holds around 320,000 distinct CDR3 sequences, 28% seen once. Study-wide points: Pre-infection memory held some responding clones, suggesting pre-existing cross-reactive T cells responded.

This clonotype originated in an adult woman who had mild COVID-19 (a few samples of this study predate the infection). Cell type and time point are not known. Sequencing was performed on PBMCs or a T cell subset sorted from them (not recorded which).

CDR3 amino acids: CATSDGQGTYEQYF. The CDR3, as DNA: TGTGCCACCAGCGATGGACAGGGGACCTACGAGCAGTACTTC. The chain links TRBV24-1 to TRBJ2-7; 9 bases fit TRBD1. Trimming removed 7 bases from V and 2 bases from J; junction bases left unmatched: 5. Germline V gene data show CDR1 as KGHDR and CDR2 as SFDVKD. The CDR3 has 14 amino acids.